This T cell receptor (beta chain) was captured in a study of cytomegalovirus exposure and HLA in healthy donors. This CDR3 is 13 amino acids long. Germline-derived CDR1 and CDR2 are LNHDA and SQIVND (reference sequence). The V segment lost 5 bases and the J segment 2 bases; nucleotides outside the gene matches: 2. Primers included in the PCR were 60 Vbeta and 13 Jbeta primers. The assay was immunoSEQ multiplex PCR, and TCRdb's table has in-frame clones only and misses some. Here the sample spans around 85,000 clones, 74% being singletons. This sequence joins TRBV19 and TRBJ2-7; 8 nucleotides align to TRBD1. The receptor comes from a man aged 25 to 40 in good health and CMV-seropositive. The source material was PBMCs. The CDR3 sequence: CASSGDRTYEQYF. The CDR3 region has the DNA TGTGCCAGTAGTGGGGACAGGACCTACGAGCAGTACTTC.